This is a list of T cell receptor beta chains from one sample in a study of CD39 and CD103 CD8 tumor-infiltrating T cells. The assay was immunoSEQ multiplex PCR, and TCRdb's table has in-frame clones only and misses some. The sample yields roughly 5,100 clones, roughly two thirds seen once. Sequencing was done on a sample of CD8+ T cells sorted from blood. Every receptor here comes from a human donor with head and neck squamous cell carcinoma. CDR3s include the opening cysteine and the closing phenylalanine or tryptophan. D genes are given only for firm matches. The size field is filled for only some rows; it gives once, few, many or a size class.

>TRBV9|TRBD1|TRBJ1-1|few
TGTGCCAGCAGCGTATCGGACAGGGGCAACACTGAAGCTTTCTTT
CASSVSDRGNTEAFF
>TRBV7-9|TRBD1|TRBJ2-5|once
TGTGCCAGCAGCTTAGGACAGGGGGCGAGGAGCCAAGAGACCCAGTACTTC
CASSLGQGARSQETQYF
>TRBV12-5|TRBD2|TRBJ2-1|NA
TGTGCTAGTGCCACTAGCGGGGGGCGAAGCTCCTACAATGAGCAGTTCTTC
CASATSGGRSSYNEQFF
>TRBV13|TRBD1|TRBJ2-1|few
TGTGCCAGCAGGGATACGGGACAGGGGGCCGTTGAGCAGTTCTTC
CASRDTGQGAVEQFF
>TRBV30|TRBD1|TRBJ1-1|NA
TGTGCCTGTTTTTACCCCGAACAGGGGGCTGGGTGGGACACTGAAGCTTTCTTT
CACFYPEQGAGWDTEAFF
>TRBV9|NA|TRBJ2-3|NA
TGTGCCAGCAGCCCCGCAGATACGCAGTATTTT
CASSPADTQYF
>TRBV7-6|TRBD2|TRBJ2-3|few
TGTGCCAGCAGCCCTCTTTACCGACTAGCTGAAAACACAGATACGCAGTATTTT
CASSPLYRLAENTDTQYF
>TRBV6-1|TRBD1|TRBJ2-7|NA
TGTGCCAGCAGTGGCCGGGGACAGAACTATGAGCAGTACTTC
CASSGRGQNYEQYF
>TRBV7-9|TRBD1|TRBJ1-2|NA
TGTGCCAGCAGCTTAGGACAGGGTCGTTATGGCTACACCTTC
CASSLGQGRYGYTF
>TRBV27|TRBD1|TRBJ1-1|medium-sized
TGTGCCAGCAGGACAGGGCTGAACACTGAAGCTTTCTTT
CASRTGLNTEAFF
>TRBV11-2|NA|TRBJ1-3|NA
TGTGCCAGCAGCTTACTTACGGTGGGCTCCCCTGGAAACACCATATATTTT
CASSLLTVGSPGNTIYF
>TRBV27|TRBD1|TRBJ2-7|NA
TGTGCCAGCAGTTTATCGATAGGGACAGGGGCCGAGCAGTACTTC
CASSLSIGTGAEQYF
>TRBV30|NA|TRBJ1-5|medium-sized
TGTGCCTGGAGTGTAGGTCAGGGATGGGAGCCCCAGCATTTT
CAWSVGQGWEPQHF
>TRBV10-3|NA|TRBJ2-6|NA
TGTGCCATCAGTGAGTCGAGACTCTCTGGGGCCAACGTCCTGACTTTC
CAISESRLSGANVLTF
>TRBV19|TRBD1|TRBJ2-7|NA
TGTGCCAGTAGCGCCCCGGGACAGGGAACCTACGAGCAGTACTTC
CASSAPGQGTYEQYF
>TRBV6-1|NA|TRBJ1-5|NA
TGTGCCAGCAGTGATGGGGTCAGTGAAGGGGGCAATCAGCCCCAGCATTTT
CASSDGVSEGGNQPQHF
>TRBV10-3|TRBD1|TRBJ2-3|NA
TGTGCCATCAGTGATTTTGACAGGGCTAGCACAGATACGCAGTATTTT
CAISDFDRASTDTQYF
>TRBV30|NA|TRBJ2-7|NA
TGTGCCTGGAGTTCACAGGGCTACGAGCAGTACTTC
CAWSSQGYEQYF
>TRBV16|NA|TRBJ2-7|once
TGTGCCAGCAGCCAATCTAGACACCACGAGCAGTACTTC
CASSQSRHHEQYF
>TRBV7-9|NA|TRBJ2-7|NA
TGTGCCAGCAGCGAGCACTACGAGCAGTACTTC
CASSEHYEQYF
>TRBV30|NA|TRBJ1-1|NA
TGTGCCTGGAGTCCCCCAGGGATTAACACTGAAGCTTTCTTT
CAWSPPGINTEAFF
>TRBV7-9|NA|TRBJ1-2|NA
TGTGCCAGCAGCTTCGGGGTTGACTATGGCTACACCTTC
CASSFGVDYGYTF
>TRBV30|TRBD1|TRBJ2-2|medium-sized
TGTGCCTACGACAGGGGGCGCTACACCGGGGAGCTGTTTTTT
CAYDRGRYTGELFF
>TRBV2|TRBD1|TRBJ2-7|NA
TGTGCCAGCAGTGCCGGGACAGAACCTTTCTACGAGCAGTACTTC
CASSAGTEPFYEQYF